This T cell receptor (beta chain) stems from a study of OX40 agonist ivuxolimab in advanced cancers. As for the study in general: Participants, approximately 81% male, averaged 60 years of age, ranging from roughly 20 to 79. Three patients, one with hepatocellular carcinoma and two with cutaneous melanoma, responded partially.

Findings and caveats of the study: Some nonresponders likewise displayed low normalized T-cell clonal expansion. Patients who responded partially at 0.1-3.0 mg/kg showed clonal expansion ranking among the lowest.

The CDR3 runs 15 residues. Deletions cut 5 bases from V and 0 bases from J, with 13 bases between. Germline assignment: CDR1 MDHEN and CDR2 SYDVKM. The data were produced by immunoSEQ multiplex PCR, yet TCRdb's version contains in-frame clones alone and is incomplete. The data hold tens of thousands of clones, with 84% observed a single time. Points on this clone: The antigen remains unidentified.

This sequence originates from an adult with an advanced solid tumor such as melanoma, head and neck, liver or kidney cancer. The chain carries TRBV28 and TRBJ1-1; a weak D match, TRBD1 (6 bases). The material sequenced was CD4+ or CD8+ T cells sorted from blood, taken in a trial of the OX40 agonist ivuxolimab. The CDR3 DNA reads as TGTGCCAGCAGTCCGTCAGGGGTGATGAACACTGAAGCTTTCTTT. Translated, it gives CASSPSGVMNTEAFF.